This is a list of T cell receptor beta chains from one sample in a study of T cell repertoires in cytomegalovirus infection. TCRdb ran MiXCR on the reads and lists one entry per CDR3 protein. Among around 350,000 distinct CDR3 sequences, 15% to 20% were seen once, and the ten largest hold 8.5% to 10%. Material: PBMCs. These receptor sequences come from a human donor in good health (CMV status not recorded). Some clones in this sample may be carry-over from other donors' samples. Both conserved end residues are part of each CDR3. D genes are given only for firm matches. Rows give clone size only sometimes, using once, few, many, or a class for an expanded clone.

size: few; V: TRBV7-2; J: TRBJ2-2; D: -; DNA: TGTGCCAGCAGCTTAAATGCAGCCTCGAACACCGGGGAGCTGTTTTTT; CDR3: CASSLNAASNTGELFF
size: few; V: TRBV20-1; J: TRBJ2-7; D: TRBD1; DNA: TGCAGTGCTAGGACAGGGGGCTCCTACGAGCAGTACTTC; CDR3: CSARTGGSYEQYF
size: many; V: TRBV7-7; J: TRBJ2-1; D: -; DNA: TGTGCCAGCAGCGCGGAAAGAGGGGAAGAGCAGTTCTTC; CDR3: CASSAERGEEQFF
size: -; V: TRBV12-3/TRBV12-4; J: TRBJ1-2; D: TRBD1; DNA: TGTGCCAGCAGCATGGGACAGGGAGCTGGCTACACCTTC; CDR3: CASSMGQGAGYTF
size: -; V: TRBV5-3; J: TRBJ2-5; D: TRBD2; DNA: TGTGCCAGCAGCTTGGGGGGGGGGGATGAAGAGACCCAGTACTTC; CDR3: CASSLGGGDEETQYF
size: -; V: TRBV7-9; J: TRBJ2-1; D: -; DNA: TGTGCCAGCAGCTCACCACCGTCCTACAATGAGCAGTTCTTC; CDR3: CASSSPPSYNEQFF
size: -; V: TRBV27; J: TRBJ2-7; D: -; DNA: TGTGCCAGCAGTTTTTACTATACAGGATCCTACGAGCAGTACTTC; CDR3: CASSFYYTGSYEQYF
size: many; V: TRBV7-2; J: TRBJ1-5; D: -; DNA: TGTGCCAGCAGCCCCACGACATCTAATCAGCCCCAGCATTTT; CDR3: CASSPTTSNQPQHF
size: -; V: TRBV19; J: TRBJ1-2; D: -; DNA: TGTGCCAGTACCCCTCGGACAGCTATCTATGGCTACACCTTC; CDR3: CASTPRTAIYGYTF
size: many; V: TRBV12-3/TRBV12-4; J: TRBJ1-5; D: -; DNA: TGTGCCAGCAGTTCCACAGGGAGGGAGCCCCAGCATTTT; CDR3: CASSSTGREPQHF
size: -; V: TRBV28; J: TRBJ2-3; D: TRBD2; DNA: TGTGCCAGCCCCCCCACTAGCGGGAATTATGTGGGAGATACGCAGTATTTT; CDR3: CASPPTSGNYVGDTQYF
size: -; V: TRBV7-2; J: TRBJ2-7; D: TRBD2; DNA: TGTGCCAGCAGCTTAGCTATAGCGGGGGGGAGGTACGAGCAGTACTTC; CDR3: CASSLAIAGGRYEQYF
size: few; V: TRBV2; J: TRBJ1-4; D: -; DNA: TGTGCCAGCAGCCATGACAGTGCAACTAATGAAAAACTGTTTTTT; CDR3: CASSHDSATNEKLFF
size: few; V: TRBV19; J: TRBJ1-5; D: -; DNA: TGTGCCAGTAGCCAACCAATGAGGGGGGGCCAGCATTTT; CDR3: CASSQPMRGGQHF
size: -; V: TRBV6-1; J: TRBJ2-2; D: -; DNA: TGTGCCAGCAGTGTAAGGAACAGGGAGGATTCCGGGGAGCTGTTTTTT; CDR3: CASSVRNREDSGELFF
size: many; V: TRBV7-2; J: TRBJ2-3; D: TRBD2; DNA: TGTGCCAGCAGCTTAGGGGAGGGTTGGACGCAGTATTTT; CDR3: CASSLGEGWTQYF
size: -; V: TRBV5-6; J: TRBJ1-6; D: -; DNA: TGTGCCAGCAGCTGGCCGGCCACTAATTCACCCCTCCACTTT; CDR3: CASSWPATNSPLHF
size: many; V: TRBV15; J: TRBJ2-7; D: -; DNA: TGTGCCACCAGCAGCGAAGCCACCTCTATCTACGAGCAGTACTTC; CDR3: CATSSEATSIYEQYF
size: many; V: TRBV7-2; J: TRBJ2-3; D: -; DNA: TGTGCCAGCAGCTCGGGGAATACGCAGTATTTT; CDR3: CASSSGNTQYF
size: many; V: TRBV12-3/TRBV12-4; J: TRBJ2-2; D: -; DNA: TGTGCCAGCAGTTTGTTGCAAGGAGCCGGGGAGCTGTTTTTT; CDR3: CASSLLQGAGELFF
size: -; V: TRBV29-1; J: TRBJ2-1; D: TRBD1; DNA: TGCAGCGTCTCCGGGGGGACAGGGGGCGGGGAGCAGTTCTTC; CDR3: CSVSGGTGGGEQFF
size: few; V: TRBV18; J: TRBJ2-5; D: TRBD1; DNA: TGTGCCAGCTCACCACGACAGGGGACCCAAGAGACCCAGTACTTC; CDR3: CASSPRQGTQETQYF
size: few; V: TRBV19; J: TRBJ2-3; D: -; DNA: TGTGCCAGTAGTATAGGTTCAAGGGCGGCAGATACGCAGTATTTT; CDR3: CASSIGSRAADTQYF
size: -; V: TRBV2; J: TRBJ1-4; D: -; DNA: TGTGCCAGCAGTGACGGCAGCGAGAAGGAAAAACTGTTTTTT; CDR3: CASSDGSEKEKLFF
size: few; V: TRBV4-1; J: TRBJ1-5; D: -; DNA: TGCGCCAGCAGCCAAGTTCATAGCAATCAGCCCCAGCATTTT; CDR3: CASSQVHSNQPQHF
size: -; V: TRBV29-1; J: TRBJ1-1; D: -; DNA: TGCAGCGGGACGGACAGGAACACTGAAGCTTTCTTT; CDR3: CSGTDRNTEAFF
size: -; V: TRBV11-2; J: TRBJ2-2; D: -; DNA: TGTGCCAGCAGCCCAGTCGGGTCGAGGCGCACCGGGGAGCTGTTTTTT; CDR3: CASSPVGSRRTGELFF
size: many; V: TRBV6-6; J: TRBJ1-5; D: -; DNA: TGTGCCAGCAGTTACCGTCGGCAGGGGAATCAGCCCCAGCATTTT; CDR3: CASSYRRQGNQPQHF
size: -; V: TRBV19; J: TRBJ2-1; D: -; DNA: TGTGCCACCATAAACCCCCGATCGAGATACAATGAGCAGTTCTTC; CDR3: CATINPRSRYNEQFF
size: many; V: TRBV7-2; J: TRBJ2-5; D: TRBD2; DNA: TGTGCCAGCACCCCACCACTAGCGGGAGGAGAGACCCAGTACTTC; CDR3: CASTPPLAGGETQYF
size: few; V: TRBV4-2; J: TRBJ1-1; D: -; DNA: TGTGCCAGCAGTCCAGGTTATGGCATGAACACTGAAGCTTTCTTT; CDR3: CASSPGYGMNTEAFF
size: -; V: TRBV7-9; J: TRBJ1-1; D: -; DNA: TGTGCCAGCAGCCCCGGGACCGGTGAAGCTTTCTTT; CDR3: CASSPGTGEAFF
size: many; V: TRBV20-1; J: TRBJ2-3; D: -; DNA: TGCAGTGCTAGAGATTACAGGAGCACAGATACGCAGTATTTT; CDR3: CSARDYRSTDTQYF
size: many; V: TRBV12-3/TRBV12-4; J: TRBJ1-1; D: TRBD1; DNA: TGTGCCAGCAGTTTATTTGCTTGGCGGTCAACAGGGGATATTGGCACTGAAGCTTTCTTT; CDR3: CASSLFAWRSTGDIGTEAFF
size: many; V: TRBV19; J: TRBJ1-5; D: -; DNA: TGTGCCAGTAGTATTGGTCGGGTTGTGGGACAGCATTTT; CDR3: CASSIGRVVGQHF
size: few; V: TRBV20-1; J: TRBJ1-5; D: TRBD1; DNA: TGCAGTGCTAGAGAGACAGGGTTGAACAATCAGCCCCAGCATTTT; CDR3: CSARETGLNNQPQHF
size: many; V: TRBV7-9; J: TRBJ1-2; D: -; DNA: TGTGCCAGCAGCTTAGTTTCCGGGGGCAACTATGGCTACACCTTC; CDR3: CASSLVSGGNYGYTF
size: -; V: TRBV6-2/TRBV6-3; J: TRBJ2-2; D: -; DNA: TGTGCCAGCAGTTATCGGGAAGGTGGCACCGGGGAGCTGTTTTTT; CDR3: CASSYREGGTGELFF
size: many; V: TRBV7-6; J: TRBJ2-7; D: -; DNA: TGTGCCAGCGGTTACCTTGGGGCCCAGTACGAGCAGTACTTC; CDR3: CASGYLGAQYEQYF
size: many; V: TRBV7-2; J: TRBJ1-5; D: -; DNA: TGTGCCAGCAGCCCCCACGGGGGATACAATCAGCCCCAGCATTTT; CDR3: CASSPHGGYNQPQHF
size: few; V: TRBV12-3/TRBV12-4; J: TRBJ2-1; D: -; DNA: TGTGCCAGCAGTTCCCTAGGGGAGCGGGCGTACAATGAGCAGTTCTTC; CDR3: CASSSLGERAYNEQFF
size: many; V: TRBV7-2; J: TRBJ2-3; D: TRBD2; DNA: TGTGCCAGCAGCTCACGACGGGGACTAGGGGCAGATACGCAGTATTTT; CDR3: CASSSRRGLGADTQYF
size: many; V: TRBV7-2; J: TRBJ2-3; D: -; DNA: TGTGCCAGCAGCCTGCGGACGCCCCCCCCGGGGTATTTT; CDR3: CASSLRTPPPGYF
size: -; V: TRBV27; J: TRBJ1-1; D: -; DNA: TGTGCCAGCAGGTCTTCGGTCGGCACTGAAGCTTTCTTT; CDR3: CASRSSVGTEAFF
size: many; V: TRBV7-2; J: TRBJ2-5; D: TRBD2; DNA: TGTGCCAGCACCTGGAGCGGGGGGGGGGAGACCCAGTACTTC; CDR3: CASTWSGGGETQYF
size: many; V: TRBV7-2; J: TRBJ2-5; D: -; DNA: TGTGCCAGCAGCTTAAATCCGGGGGGCTCGGAGACCCAGTACTTC; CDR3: CASSLNPGGSETQYF
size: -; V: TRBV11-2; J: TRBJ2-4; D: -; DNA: TGTGCCAGCAGCTTAGAACTAGCCAAAAACATTCAGTACTTC; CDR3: CASSLELAKNIQYF
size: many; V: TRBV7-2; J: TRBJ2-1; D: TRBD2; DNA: TGTGCCAGCATCAAGGGGCTAGCGGGATGGGTTCCACACAATGAGCAGTTCTTC; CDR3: CASIKGLAGWVPHNEQFF
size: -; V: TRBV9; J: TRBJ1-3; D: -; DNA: TGTGCCAGCAGCGTAGGCCCGGCTACCGACTTCTCCGGAAACACCATATATTTT; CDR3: CASSVGPATDFSGNTIYF
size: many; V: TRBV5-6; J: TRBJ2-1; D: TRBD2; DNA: TGTGCCAGCAGCCTCGACTTGGCGGGGGGTCTCATTAGCTCCTACAATGAGCAGTTCTTC; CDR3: CASSLDLAGGLISSYNEQFF